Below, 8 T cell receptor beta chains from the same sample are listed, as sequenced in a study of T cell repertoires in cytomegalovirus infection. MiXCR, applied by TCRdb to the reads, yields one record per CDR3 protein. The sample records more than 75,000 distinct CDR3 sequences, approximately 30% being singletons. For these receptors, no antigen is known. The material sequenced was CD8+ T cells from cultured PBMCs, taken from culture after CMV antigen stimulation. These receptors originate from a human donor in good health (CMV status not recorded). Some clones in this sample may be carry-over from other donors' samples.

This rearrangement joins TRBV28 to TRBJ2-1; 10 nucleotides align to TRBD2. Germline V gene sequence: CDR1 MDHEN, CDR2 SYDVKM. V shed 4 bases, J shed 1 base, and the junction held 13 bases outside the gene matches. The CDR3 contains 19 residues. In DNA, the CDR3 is TGTGCCAGCAGTTCCTCTAGCGGGGGCCCCAGTTCATCCTACAATGAGCAGTTCTTC. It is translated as CASSSSSGGPSSSYNEQFF.

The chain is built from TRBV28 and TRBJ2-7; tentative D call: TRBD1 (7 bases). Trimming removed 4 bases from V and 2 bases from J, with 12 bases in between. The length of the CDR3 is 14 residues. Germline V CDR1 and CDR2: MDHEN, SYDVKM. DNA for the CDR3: TGTGCCAGCAGTTGGGGCAGGGGGGCCTACGAGCAGTACTTC. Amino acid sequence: CASSWGRGAYEQYF. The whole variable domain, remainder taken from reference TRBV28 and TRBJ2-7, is DVKVTQSSRYLVKRTGEKVFLECVQDMDHENMFWYRQDPGLGLRLIYFSYDVKMKEKGDIPEGYSVSREKKERFSLILESASTNQTSMYLCASSWGRGAYEQYFGPGTRLTVT.

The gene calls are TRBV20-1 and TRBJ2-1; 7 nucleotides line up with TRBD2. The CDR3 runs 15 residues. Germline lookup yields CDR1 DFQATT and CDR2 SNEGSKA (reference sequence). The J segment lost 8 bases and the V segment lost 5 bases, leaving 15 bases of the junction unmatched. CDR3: CSARGWGGGEYEQFF. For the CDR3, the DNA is TGCAGTGCTCGAGGGTGGGGGGGAGGGGAGTATGAGCAGTTCTTC.

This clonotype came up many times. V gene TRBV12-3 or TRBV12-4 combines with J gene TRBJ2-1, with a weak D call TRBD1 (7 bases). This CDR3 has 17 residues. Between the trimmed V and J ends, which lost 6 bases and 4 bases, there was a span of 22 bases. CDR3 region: CASRSSVGTDPYNEQFF. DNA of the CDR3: TGTGCCAGCAGATCTAGCGTAGGGACAGATCCGTACAATGAGCAGTTCTTC.

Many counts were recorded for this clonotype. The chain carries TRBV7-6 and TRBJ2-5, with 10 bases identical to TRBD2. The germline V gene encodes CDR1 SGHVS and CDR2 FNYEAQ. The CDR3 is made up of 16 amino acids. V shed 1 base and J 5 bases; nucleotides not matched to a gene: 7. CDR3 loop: CASSLVSGGARETQYF. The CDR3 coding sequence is TGTGCCAGCAGCTTAGTCAGCGGGGGGGCCCGGGAGACCCAGTACTTC.

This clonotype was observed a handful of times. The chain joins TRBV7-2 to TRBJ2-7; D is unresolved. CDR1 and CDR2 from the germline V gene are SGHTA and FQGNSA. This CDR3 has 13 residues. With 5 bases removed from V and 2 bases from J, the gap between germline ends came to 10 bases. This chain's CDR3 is CASSAYRTYEQYF. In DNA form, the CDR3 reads TGTGCCAGCAGCGCGTATCGTACCTACGAGCAGTACTTC.

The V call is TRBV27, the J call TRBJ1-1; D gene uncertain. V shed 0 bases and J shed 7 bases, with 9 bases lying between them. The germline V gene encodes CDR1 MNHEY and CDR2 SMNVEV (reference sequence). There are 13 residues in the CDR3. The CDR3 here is CASSLSVMVEAFF. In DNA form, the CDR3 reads TGTGCCAGCAGTTTATCGGTAATGGTTGAAGCTTTCTTT.

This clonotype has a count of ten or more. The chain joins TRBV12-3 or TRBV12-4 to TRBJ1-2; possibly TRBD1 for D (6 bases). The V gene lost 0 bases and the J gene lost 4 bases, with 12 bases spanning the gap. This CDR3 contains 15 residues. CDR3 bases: TGTGCCAGCAGTTTAGCTGGGGGCGGATCCTATGGCTACACCTTC. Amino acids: CASSLAGGGSYGYTF.